The clone carrying this TCR beta chain was seen more than once but under ten times. Antigen unknown. Sequencing libraries for TCR beta were prepared with iRepertoire HTBI primers and Arm-PCR of CDR3 regions. TCRdb used MiXCR to reprocess the multiplex PCR reads, holding one entry per CDR3 protein. The sample consists of just over 600,000 distinct CDR3 sequences, 15% to 20% of them appearing once. The CDR3 extends over 19 amino acids. Trimming left V 2 bases short and J 3 bases short, with 23 bases between. The germline CDR1 and CDR2 sequences are KGHSH and LQKENI. This sample stems from a study of regulatory T cells in long-lasting Graves disease. Specified time point: newly diagnosed GD, antithyroid drugs for less than 3 months. Researchers made the TCR library from RNA that was extracted from PBMCs. Study observations and caveats: The TCR repertoire of persistent Graves' patients was less diverse than that of newly diagnosed ones.

This sample also belongs to another study, concerning T cells in Graves' hyperthyroidism and ophthalmopathy. That paper adds: First-round RT-PCR with HTBI primers amplified the TCR CDR3 region. Researchers found most expanded thyroid clonotypes above 0.001 in blood as well. Through a model of 13 V-J features, ophthalmopathy was separated from stable hyperthyroidism.

The sequence came from a woman younger than 45 with Graves disease. This specimen consisted of peripheral blood mononuclear cells (PBMCs), obtained at new diagnosis, from a patient treated with antithyroid drugs. The chain couples TRBV18 to TRBJ2-1; D perhaps matches TRBD2 (5 bases). The CDR3 DNA is TGTGCCAGCTCACCAACACCCTTTCGGGGAGACCTCATCTACAATGAGCAGTTCTTC. Encoded protein: CASSPTPFRGDLIYNEQFF.